The 8 T cell receptor beta chains below come from one sample, sequenced in a study of blood T cells in healthy people across ages. Then a second PCR, running roughly 7 to 11 cycles, was carried out with a sample-barcoded 5' primer and a J-beta primer mix. Each CDR3 protein gets one entry after TCRdb re-called the 5' RACE reads with MiXCR. Of 1.8 million or so distinct CDR3 sequences listed, 30% to 40% were seen once; the top ten hold 20% to 25%. The sequencing input was blood. The receptors stem from a human donor in good health.

This rearrangement joins TRBV2 to TRBJ2-3; TRBD2 matches at 7 bases. CDR3 length: 15 amino acids. Germline CDR1 reads SNHLY; CDR2 reads FYNNEI. The trim removed 7 bases at V and 2 bases at J, leaving 9 bases unmatched. The chain's CDR3 is CASNTGGIYTDTQYF. The DNA for the CDR3 is TGTGCCAGCAACACCGGGGGGATATACACAGATACGCAGTATTTT.

The J gene is TRBJ2-1, the V gene TRBV7-3; D not certain. There are 12 residues in the CDR3. With 6 bases removed from V and 5 bases from J, the gap between germline ends came to 8 bases. CDR1 and CDR2 (germline): SGHTA, FQGTGA. The CDR3 loop is CASRGGHNEQFF. The CDR3 DNA follows: TGTGCCAGCAGGGGCGGACACAATGAGCAGTTCTTC.

This clonotype has ten or more counts. This chain joins TRBV6-6 and TRBJ2-6; D is perhaps TRBD1 (5 bases). Germline CDR1 reads MNHNY; CDR2 reads SVGAGI (reference sequence). V dropped 5 bases and J dropped 1 base, with 9 bases sitting between them. CDR3 size: 15 residues. The CDR3 DNA is TGTGCCAGCAGTCGCCGACAGTCTGGGGCCAACGTCCTGACTTTC. Translated: CASSRRQSGANVLTF.

The table lists this clonotype with a few counts. This chain joins TRBV5-1 and TRBJ2-7, with 8 nucleotides matching TRBD1. CDR3 length: 14 residues. Germline V CDR1 and CDR2: SGHRS, YFSETQ. The junction had 11 bases not matched to a gene; V was cut back by 7 bases and J by 5 bases. CDR3 amino acids: CASSRDRQEDEQYF. In nucleotides, the CDR3 is TGCGCCAGCTCCCGGGACAGGCAAGAGGACGAGCAGTACTTC.

This clonotype was seen just once. The J gene is TRBJ1-4, the V gene TRBV7-9, with 10 bases lining up with TRBD1. The CDR3 is 16 residues long. Trimming took 1 base from V and 10 from J; bases not matched to a gene: 9. From germline, CDR1 is SEHNR and CDR2 FQNEAQ (reference sequence). The CDR3 DNA is TGTGCCAGCAGCTTAGGCGGGACAGGGGCGAACGGAAAACTGTTTTTT. Encoded protein: CASSLGGTGANGKLFF.

The table lists this clonotype with a few counts. The junction shows a germline mismatch at one end, possibly a read error. The V and J genes are TRBV29-1 and TRBJ2-4, with D uncertain. Gene TRBJ2-7 matches the end of the DNA better, so the J call may be wrong. CDR1 and CDR2 from the germline V gene are SQVTM and ANQGSEA. This CDR3 has 13 amino acids. This chain's CDR3 is CIVNGEVPYEQYF. DNA of the CDR3: TGCATCGTTAACGGCGAAGTCCCCTACGAGCAGTACTTC.

This clonotype was observed once. The chain joins TRBV6-2 or TRBV6-3 to TRBJ2-7; D is perhaps TRBD1 (6 bases). V was clipped by 6 bases and J by 3 bases, with 12 bases between them. The CDR3 has 13 residues. Germline V CDR1 and CDR2: MNHEY, SVGEGT. The CDR3 reads CASSSGAHYEQYF. Here the CDR3 DNA reads TGTGCCAGCAGCTCAGGGGCCCACTACGAGCAGTACTTC.

The chain has TRBV20-1 and TRBJ1-3; 8 bases line up with TRBD1. This CDR3 is built from 14 residues. Germline assignment: CDR1 DFQATT and CDR2 SNEGSKA (reference sequence). Trimming cost V 5 bases and J 6 bases; bases outside gene matches: 9. The CDR3 region is CSAPSSGGVNTIYF. CDR3 coding DNA: TGCAGTGCTCCCTCATCAGGGGGCGTAAACACCATATATTTT.